This is a list of T cell receptor beta chains from one sample in a study of T cell responses to AZD1222 COVID-19 vaccine. The method was immunoSEQ multiplex PCR; TCRdb's version includes in-frame clones alone and lacks a portion of them. This table has 120,000 to 150,000 clones, more than 85% appearing once. Sequencing was performed on peripheral blood, taken on day 0 of AZD1222 vaccination. All receptors derive from an adult in good health. The CDR3 runs from the conserved cysteine through the conserved F or W. D genes are given only for firm matches. The listing skips clone size in some rows; elsewhere it reads once, few, many or a size class.

D,J,length,V,size,CDR3,DNA
-,TRBJ1-5,14,TRBV2,-,CASSDSGVNQPQHF,TGTGCCAGCAGTGATTCAGGGGTCAATCAGCCCCAGCATTTT
-,TRBJ2-7,13,TRBV11-3,-,CASSYREGVEQYF,TGTGCCAGCAGCTACAGAGAGGGGGTCGAGCAGTACTTC
-,TRBJ1-1,13,TRBV27,-,CASSLGSNTEAFF,TGTGCCAGCAGTCTAGGGTCGAACACTGAAGCTTTCTTT
-,TRBJ2-7,16,TRBV5-1,once,CASSLAGQRSSYEQYF,TGCGCCAGCAGCTTGGCAGGACAGCGATCCTCCTACGAGCAGTACTTC
TRBD1,TRBJ1-2,13,TRBV3-1/TRBV3-2,-,CASSDDRAYGYTF,TGTGCCAGCAGTGACGACAGGGCCTATGGCTACACCTTC
-,TRBJ2-3,13,TRBV11-2,-,CASSLGPGDTQYF,TGTGCCAGCAGCTTAGGTCCCGGCGATACGCAGTATTTT
-,TRBJ2-2,16,TRBV5-1,-,CASSEGPTISAGELFF,TGCGCCAGCAGCGAGGGGCCAACCATCAGCGCCGGGGAGCTGTTTTTT
TRBD2,TRBJ2-7,14,TRBV7-3,-,CASSPSGGFNEQYF,TGTGCCAGCAGCCCGAGCGGGGGCTTCAACGAGCAGTACTTC
TRBD1,TRBJ1-4,15,TRBV4-1,-,CASSQDGGGYEKLFF,TGCGCCAGCAGCCAAGATGGAGGGGGCTACGAAAAACTGTTTTTT
TRBD2,TRBJ2-3,16,TRBV19,-,CASSIAGSGSTDTQYF,TGTGCCAGTAGTATAGCTGGTAGCGGGAGTACAGATACGCAGTATTTT
-,TRBJ1-1,15,TRBV9,-,CASSPLSGFGTEAFF,TGTGCCAGCAGCCCCCTCTCAGGGTTCGGCACTGAAGCTTTCTTT
TRBD1,TRBJ2-5,13,TRBV6-5,-,CASRGTAKETQYF,TGTGCCAGCAGGGGGACAGCTAAAGAGACCCAGTACTTC
-,TRBJ2-3,16,TRBV5-1,-,CASTSGVGGPTDTQYF,TGCGCCAGCACTTCGGGAGTGGGGGGGCCGACAGATACGCAGTATTTT
-,TRBJ2-7,13,TRBV6-6,-,CASSPWSLYEQYF,TGTGCCAGCAGTCCCTGGTCCCTTTACGAGCAGTACTTC
-,TRBJ2-7,13,TRBV14,-,CASSQGDLLEQYF,TGTGCCAGCAGCCAGGGCGACCTCCTCGAGCAGTACTTC